The 29 T cell receptor beta chains below come from one sample, sequenced in a study of blood T cell repertoires in COVID-19. The method was immunoSEQ multiplex PCR; TCRdb's version includes in-frame clones alone and lacks a portion of them. The sample has approximately 89,000 clones; over 75% are singletons. Sample: peripheral blood. All receptors derive from a woman between 70 and 85 years old with acute or convalescent COVID-19.

V usage is TRBV19 and J usage is TRBJ1-1, with 11 bases aligning to TRBD1. CDR1 is LNHDA, CDR2 SQIVND, per germline (reference sequence). This CDR3 is built from 15 residues. The ends lost 3 bases at V and 4 bases at J; junction bases unmatched: 4. The CDR3 region is CASSIGQGASTEAFF. CDR3 bases: TGTGCCAGTAGTATCGGACAGGGGGCGAGCACTGAAGCTTTCTTT.

V and J are TRBV6-4 and TRBJ2-7; 9 bases agree with TRBD2. CDR3 length equals 15 residues. J lost 4 bases, V lost 3 bases, and 7 bases had no gene match. Germline CDR1 reads MRHNA; CDR2 reads SNTAGT. The CDR3: CASSDHSGSTYEQYV. Here the CDR3 DNA reads TGTGCCAGCAGTGATCATAGCGGGAGTACTTACGAGCAGTACGTC.

The gene calls are TRBV12-3 or TRBV12-4 and TRBJ1-5; D ambiguous. This CDR3 spans 13 amino acids. V was trimmed by 2 bases and J by 4 bases, leaving 6 bases between them. CDR3 sequence: CASSLSGNQPQHF. CDR3 sequence (DNA): TGTGCCAGCAGTTTATCGGGGAATCAGCCCCAGCATTTT.

The rearrangement uses TRBV19 and TRBJ1-1, with D perhaps TRBD1 (6 bases). Germline values: CDR1 LNHDA, CDR2 SQIVND (reference sequence). The CDR3 spans 12 residues. The V end lost 3 bases, the J end lost 11 bases, and 13 bases lay between the germline ends. The chain's CDR3 is CASSIGRGYAFF. The CDR3 bases are TGTGCCAGTAGTATCGGCAGGGGATACGCTTTCTTT.

The chain links TRBV6-4 to TRBJ2-4; 7 bases are shared with TRBD2. Germline values: CDR1 MRHNA, CDR2 SNTAGT. The CDR3 is 13 residues long. Trimming cost V 3 bases and J 9 bases; bases outside gene matches: 5. The CDR3 loop is CASSETSEGIQYF. The CDR3 region has the DNA TGTGCCAGCAGTGAAACTAGCGAGGGCATTCAGTACTTC.

The rearrangement joins TRBV6-5 to TRBJ1-1; D remains ambiguous. Trimming took off 6 bases at V and 0 bases at J, with 8 bases between the two ends. Germline V lookup: CDR1 MNHEY, CDR2 SVGAGI. The CDR3 has 13 residues. This chain's CDR3 is CASRAGMNTEAFF. The CDR3 DNA follows: TGTGCCAGCAGGGCGGGAATGAACACTGAAGCTTTCTTT.

J is TRBJ2-1 and V is TRBV6-6; 11 bases align to TRBD2. Germline V gene sequence: CDR1 MNHNY, CDR2 SVGAGI (reference sequence). The CDR3 has 14 residues. The junction had 7 bases not matched to a gene; V was cut back by 6 bases and J by 9 bases. The DNA of the CDR3 is TGTGCCAGCAGCGGACTAGCGGGTGGCGGTGAGCAGTTCTTC. Translating it yields CASSGLAGGGEQFF.

The gene calls are TRBV28 and TRBJ2-7, with D possibly matching TRBD1 (6 bases). V shed 5 bases and J shed 7 bases, with 15 bases lying between them. The germline CDR1 and CDR2 sequences are MDHEN and SYDVKM. The CDR3 loop spans 13 amino acids. The chain's CDR3 is CASSPRGGREQYV. The CDR3 DNA is TGTGCCAGCAGTCCCCGAGGGGGTCGAGAGCAGTACGTC.

V and J are TRBV4-1 and TRBJ2-5, with 7 bases fitting TRBD2. The V and J ends lost 1 base and 2 bases, in that order; junction bases with no gene match: 10. The CDR3 sequence is 17 residues long. Germline CDR1 and CDR2: MGHRA and YSYEKL. The CDR3 nucleotides are TGCGCCAGCAGCCAAGTTGGGCAGGGAGCGGGACAAGAGACCCAGTACTTC. It translates to CASSQVGQGAGQETQYF.

The genes are TRBV7-8 and TRBJ1-1, with TRBD1 identical over 8 bases. Unmatched junction bases numbered 6, after V lost 5 bases and J lost 4 bases. Germline V gene sequence: CDR1 SGHVS, CDR2 FQNEAQ. The CDR3 loop spans 14 amino acids. CDR3 coding DNA: TGTGCCAGCAGCGTCCACAGGGGGGGCACTGAAGCTTTCTTT. Its protein is CASSVHRGGTEAFF.

This rearrangement joins TRBV27 to TRBJ2-2, with 9 bases aligning to TRBD2. Trimming at V came to 1 base and at J to 5 bases, leaving 5 bases not matched to a gene. The CDR3 totals 16 residues. Looked up from germline, CDR1 is MNHEY and CDR2 is SMNVEV (reference sequence). This CDR3 is CASSLLAGGYTGELFF. The CDR3 region has the DNA TGTGCCAGCAGTTTATTGGCGGGAGGGTATACCGGGGAGCTGTTTTTT.

The chain uses TRBV6-2 or TRBV6-3 and TRBJ1-5, with D perhaps matching TRBD1 (5 bases). CDR1 and CDR2 (germline): MNHEY, SVGEGT. The CDR3 is 13 amino acids. V was clipped by 6 bases and J by 3 bases, with 9 bases between them. The CDR3 sequence: CASSRQYNQPQHF. In nucleotides, the CDR3 is TGTGCCAGCAGCCGACAGTACAATCAGCCCCAGCATTTT.

The rearrangement joins TRBV28 to TRBJ2-1, with D perhaps TRBD1 (6 bases). CDR3 length: 17 residues. V was shortened by 1 base and J by 13 bases, with 26 bases between the two germline ends. CDR1 and CDR2 from the germline V gene are MDHEN and SYDVKM. This CDR3 reads CASSLSVGQGRPPSQFF. The CDR3, as DNA: TGTGCCAGCAGTTTATCAGTCGGGCAGGGGCGGCCTCCGTCCCAGTTCTTC.

This clone appeared a single time. The chain combines TRBV5-1 with TRBJ2-3, with 7 nucleotides matching TRBD1. The CDR3 is made up of 12 amino acids. Germline V lookup: CDR1 SGHRS, CDR2 YFSETQ. V shed 4 bases and J 10 bases; nucleotides not matched to a gene: 6. This CDR3 reads CASSLEGQAQYF. The CDR3 DNA reads as TGCGCCAGCAGCCTGGAAGGACAGGCGCAGTATTTT.

This clone was counted between two and nine times. V and J are TRBV30 and TRBJ2-5; possible D gene TRBD1, 5 bases. This CDR3 comprises 15 residues. The germline gives CDR1 GTSNPN, CDR2 SVGIG (reference sequence). V gave up 4 bases and J gave up 9 bases, with 24 bases separating them. For the CDR3, the DNA is TGTGCCTGGATAGGACACGGCTCAAGTATAGGCCCCCAGTACTTC. This sequence encodes CAWIGHGSSIGPQYF.

The chain joins TRBV27 to TRBJ2-3, with unresolved D. Trimming cost V 6 bases and J 7 bases, with 11 bases left between them. In germline, CDR1 is MNHEY, CDR2 SMNVEV (reference sequence). The CDR3 covers 12 residues. CDR3 protein: CASRAEAHTQYF. In nucleotides, the CDR3 is TGTGCCAGCAGGGCTGAGGCGCATACGCAGTATTTT.

In its sample, this clone was seen once. This rearrangement joins TRBV18 to TRBJ2-4; 7 nucleotides agree with TRBD1. The CDR3 totals 16 residues. V dropped 5 bases and J dropped 8; count of bases not matched to a gene: 15. Germline lookup yields CDR1 KGHSH and CDR2 LQKENI. CDR3 amino acids: CASSYRDRGLRDIQYF. The CDR3 DNA reads as TGTGCCAGCTCATACCGGGACAGAGGACTTCGGGACATTCAGTACTTC.

This chain links TRBV7-2 with TRBJ2-4; weak D call: TRBD2 (6 bases). Germline CDR1 SGHTA, CDR2 FQGNSA. This CDR3 contains 18 residues. V gave up 5 bases and J gave up 3 bases, with 23 bases separating them. CDR3 in DNA: TGTGCCAGCAGCCTCCGTGGGGGGTCCGAAATGGGCAAAAACATTCAGTACTTC. The encoded protein is CASSLRGGSEMGKNIQYF.

The chain recombines TRBV7-9 with TRBJ2-2, with a weak D call TRBD2 (5 bases). Trimming left V 1 base short and J 7 bases short, with 16 bases between. The germline V gene encodes CDR1 SEHNR and CDR2 FQNEAQ (reference sequence). CDR3 length: 16 amino acids. CDR3 residues: CASSLDASPVSGELFF. The CDR3 DNA reads as TGTGCCAGCAGCTTAGACGCTAGCCCTGTAAGCGGGGAGCTGTTTTTT. Combining the CDR3 with reference TRBV7-9 and TRBJ2-2 gives the whole variable domain DTGVSQNPRHKITKRGQNVTFRCDPISEHNRLYWYRQTLGQGPEFLTYFQNEAQLEKSRLLSDRFSAERPKGSFSTLEIQRTEQGDSAMYLCASSLDASPVSGELFFGEGSRLTVL.

V usage is TRBV5-1 and J usage is TRBJ1-2; 10 positions match TRBD1. This CDR3 comprises 20 residues. From germline, CDR1 is SGHRS and CDR2 YFSETQ. Germline trimming cut 4 bases from V and 3 bases from J; bases unmatched to any gene: 21. The CDR3 here is CASSAADRGITGTGYYGYTF. In nucleotides, the CDR3 is TGCGCCAGCAGCGCAGCGGACAGGGGGATTACGGGCACGGGTTACTATGGCTACACCTTC. Full variable domain (remainder filled in from reference TRBV5-1 and TRBJ1-2): KAGVTQTPRYLIKTRGQQVTLSCSPISGHRSVSWYQQTPGQGLQFLFEYFSETQRNKGNFPGRFSGRQFSNSRSEMNVSTLELGDSALYLCASSAADRGITGTGYYGYTFGSGTRLTVV.

The J gene is TRBJ1-2, the V gene TRBV15; D perhaps matches TRBD1 (6 bases). The CDR3 is 15 amino acids. V was shortened by 0 bases and J by 4 bases, with 12 bases between the two germline ends. From germline, CDR1 is LNHNV and CDR2 YYDKDF (reference sequence). CDR3 sequence: CATSRDYGTSYGYTF. The CDR3, as DNA: TGTGCCACCAGCAGAGATTATGGGACATCCTATGGCTACACCTTC.

The CDR3 protein is CASSDGQGNYGYTF. The DNA for the CDR3 is TGTGCCAGCAGCGACGGACAGGGAAACTATGGCTACACCTTC. The V call is TRBV7-9, the J call TRBJ1-2; TRBD1 matches at 8 bases. The CDR3 is 14 residues long. The V segment lost 5 bases and the J segment 2 bases; nucleotides outside the gene matches: 4. CDR1 is SEHNR and CDR2 is FQNEAQ in the germline V gene (reference sequence).

This clone has more than one count but fewer than ten. The chain couples TRBV9 to TRBJ2-3, with TRBD2 matching over 14 bases. V gave up 4 bases and J gave up 3 bases; unmatched junction bases: 16. Germline V lookup: CDR1 SGDLS, CDR2 YYNGEE. The CDR3 extends over 20 amino acids. The CDR3 DNA reads TGTGCCAGCAGCCCCTGGTTCAGCCCGACTAGCGGGGGGGCTACAGATACGCAGTATTTT. Residues: CASSPWFSPTSGGATDTQYF.

Notes on this clone: One junction end does not reproduce the germline sequence, and a read error may be involved. V usage is TRBV11-2 and J usage is TRBJ2-5; weak D call: TRBD2 (5 bases). This CDR3 region has 13 residues. The V gene's germline CDR1 is SGHAT and CDR2 FQNNGV. CDR3 amino acids: CVSSSPGSETQYF. For the CDR3, the DNA is TGTGTCAGCAGCTCTCCTGGGAGCGAGACCCAGTACTTC.

The rearrangement uses TRBV5-6 and TRBJ2-5; 11 nucleotides match TRBD1. CDR3 length equals 15 residues. V shed 4 bases, J shed 5 bases, and the junction held 7 bases outside the gene matches. Germline V gene data show CDR1 as SGHDT and CDR2 as YYEEEE. CDR3 amino acids: CASSPGTGGLETQYF. CDR3 bases: TGTGCCAGCAGCCCCGGGACAGGGGGACTGGAGACCCAGTACTTC. The full variable domain, rest sourced from reference TRBV5-6 and TRBJ2-5, is DAGVTQSPTHLIKTRGQQVTLRCSPKSGHDTVSWYQQALGQGPQFIFQYYEEEERQRGNFPDRFSGHQFPNYSSELNVNALLLGDSALYLCASSPGTGGLETQYFGPGTRLLVL.

The gene calls are TRBV28 and TRBJ2-1; TRBD2 agrees at 10 bases. From germline, CDR1 is MDHEN and CDR2 SYDVKM. Trimming removed 5 bases from V and 5 bases from J; junction bases left unmatched: 6. This CDR3 comprises 15 residues. CDR3 bases: TGTGCCAGCAGTCCCCTAGCGGGAGAAAACAATGAGCAGTTCTTC. Protein product: CASSPLAGENNEQFF.

This CDR3 reads CASSYFRGPSGGYTF. Written as DNA, the CDR3 is TGTGCCAGCAGTTATTTCAGGGGGCCCAGTGGAGGCTACACCTTC. The V and J genes are TRBV6-5 and TRBJ1-2; 8 bases map to TRBD1. Per germline, CDR1 MNHEY and CDR2 SVGAGI. The V gene end was trimmed by 3 bases and the J gene end by 8 bases; junction bases not matched to a gene: 11. The CDR3 sequence is 15 residues long.

The J gene is TRBJ2-5, the V gene TRBV24-1; D perhaps matches TRBD2 (7 bases). The CDR3 contains 14 residues. Trimming took 6 bases from V and 4 from J, leaving 14 bases between them. Germline values: CDR1 KGHDR, CDR2 SFDVKD. The CDR3 DNA is TGTGCCACCAGTAAGGGGGGGGCCCGAGAGACCCAGTACTTC. Its translation: CATSKGGARETQYF.

The chain couples TRBV6-2 or TRBV6-3 to TRBJ2-6; D not certain. The CDR3 sequence is 18 residues long. The V gene's germline CDR1 is MNHEY and CDR2 SVGEGT. V lost 2 bases and J 3 bases, leaving 17 bases between the germline ends. The CDR3 is CASSYRGRLAYGANVLTF. CDR3 bases: TGTGCCAGCAGTTACCGCGGCCGGTTAGCTTATGGGGCCAACGTCCTGACTTTC.